Listed below are T cell receptor beta chains from one sample, sequenced in a study of technical replicates of blood from a handful of donors. Sequencing used immunoSEQ multiplex PCR; TCRdb keeps in-frame clones, though not all of them. The table records more than 90,000 clones, approximately 94% of them present only once. Input material: T cells isolated from PBMCs. The receptors here all came from a human donor in good health. Both conserved end residues are trimmed from each CDR3. Each record gives: V gene, CDR3 protein.

>TRBV10-3
AIRPGQGAYEQY
>TRBV28
ASSLNRGYTGELF
>TRBV7-8
ASSLGSGRNWETQY
>TRBV10-3
AISGGVGSYNEQF
>TRBV5-1
ASSLWLGTSPY
>TRBV7-2
ASSLLRDYRPQETQY
>TRBV28
ASSEAEKGYKETQY
>TRBV5-8
ASSFPNLFNYGYT
>TRBV5-4
ASSDSGRAWGEQF
>TRBV7-9
ASSLGTYDNEQF
>TRBV6-1
ASRTGEITDTQY
>TRBV7-8
ASSWRQGATEAF
>TRBV7-3
ASSLTGDRGNYGYT
>TRBV12-5
ASGLVRGAKNSPLH
>TRBV5-8
ASSHRQSSYEQY
>TRBV15
ATGTSGRKFGETQY
>TRBV7-9
ASSLYTSGRSSDTQY
>TRBV4-2
ASSQGTASGTREQY
>TRBV19
ASSAQGSYNSPLH
>TRBV6-6
ASSSQDIKGTYEQY
>TRBV7-3
ASSLVRAGPDTQY
>TRBV7-9
ASSSVRDRDYFEYEKLF